A selection of T cell receptor beta chains follows, all from one sample in a study of T cells in Graves' hyperthyroidism and ophthalmopathy. TCRdb ran MiXCR on the multiplex PCR reads and lists one entry per CDR3 protein. The sample holds hundreds of thousands of distinct CDR3 sequences; about 45% are singletons and the top ten take under 8%. Sequenced sample: peripheral blood or thyroid tissue (not recorded which). These receptors all stem from an adult man with Graves' disease, either hyperthyroidism or ophthalmopathy (not recorded which). CDR3s include the opening cysteine and the closing phenylalanine or tryptophan. The order of the fields is J gene, D gene, CDR3 length, clone size, V gene, CDR3 DNA, CDR3 protein. D genes are given only for firm matches. Size values are once, few and many counts, or a class for expanded clones, and some rows have none.

TRBJ2-5	-	15	-	TRBV6-6	TGTGCCAGCAGTTACGGGGACGGGTACCAAGAGACCCAGTACTTC	CASSYGDGYQETQYF
TRBJ1-4	-	12	many	TRBV7-8	TGTGCCAGCAGCCTTCCGACCCGGGAACTGTTTTTT	CASSLPTRELFF
TRBJ1-4	-	15	few	TRBV7-8	TGTGCCAGCAGCGTAGATGGGGTTTGGAATGAAAAACTGTTTTTT	CASSVDGVWNEKLFF
TRBJ2-5	-	14	few	TRBV7-2	TGTGCCAGCAGCCTGGGGGCAATTGGGGAGACCCAGTACTTC	CASSLGAIGETQYF
TRBJ1-2	TRBD1	15	many	TRBV7-6	TGTGCCAGCAGCTTGGCTAGGGGGCGAGACTATGGCTACACCTTC	CASSLARGRDYGYTF
TRBJ2-7	-	14	once	TRBV7-8	TGTGCCAGCAGCCCATCCGGGGAAGCCTACGAGCAGTACTTC	CASSPSGEAYEQYF
TRBJ1-6	-	15	-	TRBV2	TGTGCCAGCAGTGAAACACAGGTCCATCTATCACCCCTCCACTTT	CASSETQVHLSPLHF
TRBJ1-1	-	15	many	TRBV24-1	TGTGCCACCAGTGATTCTGGGGGCCAAAACACTGAAGCTTTCTTT	CATSDSGGQNTEAFF
TRBJ2-7	TRBD2	17	few	TRBV14	TGTGCCAGCAGCCCGATCCGGGGCGCGGGAGTGTTCTACGAGCAGTACTTC	CASSPIRGAGVFYEQYF
TRBJ1-4	-	15	many	TRBV7-9	TGTGCCAGCAGCTTAGCGGCTATTGGGTGGGAAAAACTGTTTTTT	CASSLAAIGWEKLFF
TRBJ2-5	TRBD2	15	few	TRBV2	TGTGCCAGCAGTTACCGGGGGCGGGAGGAAGAGACCCAGTACTTC	CASSYRGREEETQYF
TRBJ1-2	TRBD1	16	-	TRBV20-1	TGCAGTGCTAAAACCGGGACAGGGGCAGGTGACTATGGCTACACCTTC	CSAKTGTGAGDYGYTF
TRBJ1-5	-	13	many	TRBV7-9	TGTGCCAGCAGCCTGCATAGCAATCAGCCCCAGCATTTT	CASSLHSNQPQHF
TRBJ2-7	TRBD1	14	few	TRBV2	TGTGCCAGCAGTGAAGGACAGGGACCCCACGAGCAGTACTTC	CASSEGQGPHEQYF
TRBJ1-2	TRBD1	13	once	TRBV25-1	TGTGCCAGCAGTGTGTACAGGGGAGGTGGCTACACCTTC	CASSVYRGGGYTF
TRBJ1-4	-	14	-	TRBV12-3/TRBV12-4	TGTGCCAGCAGTTACTCAGGGTTTAATGAAAAACTGTTTTTT	CASSYSGFNEKLFF
TRBJ1-3	-	13	many	TRBV6-6	TGTGCCAGCAGTTACTCGAATGGAAACACCATATATTTT	CASSYSNGNTIYF
TRBJ1-2	TRBD1	16	few	TRBV20-1	TGCAGTGCTAGGGGACAGGGGGCGGATCGGAACTATGGCTACACCTTC	CSARGQGADRNYGYTF
TRBJ2-7	-	15	-	TRBV7-2	TGTGCCAGCAGCTTAGTACAGGGCCTCTCCTACGAGCAGTACTTC	CASSLVQGLSYEQYF
TRBJ1-1	-	13	few	TRBV12-3/TRBV12-4	TGTGCCAGCCGTTGGGGCTTGGGAGGTGAAGCTTTCTTT	CASRWGLGGEAFF
TRBJ1-6	-	17	few	TRBV7-2	TGTGCCAGCAGCGGAATACAGGGAATGGGGAATAATTCACCCCTCCACTTT	CASSGIQGMGNNSPLHF